The present T cell receptor beta chain was sequenced within a study of T cells after yellow fever vaccination. At the level of the study: Any fraction with a low cell number was prepared using SMART-Seq v4 Ultra Low Input.

On this clonotype itself: What it binds is not known.

Generation of TCR cDNA used 5'RACE template switching (which added a universal primer site and UMIs). TCRdb used MiXCR to reprocess the 5' RACE reads, holding one entry per CDR3 protein. The sample has approximately 550,000 distinct CDR3 sequences, roughly a fifth seen once. The study, taken as a whole, reports: Reappearing after the booster were most of the clones from primary vaccination (around 96% CD4, approximately 86% CD8). Researchers noted that a small share of clonotypes showed up in both CD4 and CD8 compartments.

Germline V gives CDR1 SEHNR, CDR2 FQNEAQ (reference sequence). CDR3 length: 13 amino acids. Between the trimmed V and J ends, which lost 3 bases and 6 bases, there was a span of 9 bases. The specimen comprised PBMCs, sampled 15 days after the yellow fever booster vaccination. The chain has TRBV7-9 and TRBJ2-1; D remains ambiguous. This clonotype was obtained from a young man who received the YFV17D yellow fever vaccine. The CDR3 loop is CASSFSFGNEQFF. The CDR3 DNA is TGTGCCAGCAGCTTTTCATTTGGCAATGAGCAGTTCTTC.